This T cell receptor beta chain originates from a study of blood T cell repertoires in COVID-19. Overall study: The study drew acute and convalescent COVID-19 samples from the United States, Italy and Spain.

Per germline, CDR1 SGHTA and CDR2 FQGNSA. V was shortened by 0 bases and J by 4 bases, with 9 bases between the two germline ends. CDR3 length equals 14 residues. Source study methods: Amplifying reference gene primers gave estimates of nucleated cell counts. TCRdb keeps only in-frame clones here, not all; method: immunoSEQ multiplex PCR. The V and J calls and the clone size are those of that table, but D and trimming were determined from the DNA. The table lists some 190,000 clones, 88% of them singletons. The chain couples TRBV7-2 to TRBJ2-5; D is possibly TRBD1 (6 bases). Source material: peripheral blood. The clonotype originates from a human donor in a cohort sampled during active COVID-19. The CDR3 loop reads CASSLAGTRETQYF. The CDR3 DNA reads TGTGCCAGCAGCTTAGCCGGGACAAGAGAGACCCAGTACTTC.